This TCR beta chain derives from a study of T cell changes during pregnancy in multiple sclerosis. CDR3 length equals 15 residues. The V gene's germline CDR1 is MGHRA and CDR2 YSYEKL. Trimming removed 2 bases from V and 7 bases from J; junction bases left unmatched: 8. Data came from immunoSEQ multiplex PCR; TCRdb stores just in-frame clones and leaves some out. This sample has about 35,000 clones, with roughly 90% found just once. This chain links TRBV4-1 with TRBJ1-5; 7 nucleotides line up with TRBD1. This material consisted of CD8+ T cells from peripheral blood mononuclear cells, taken in the third trimester of pregnancy. The TCR sequence derives from a female donor with multiple sclerosis, enrolled in a pregnancy study. The CDR3 DNA reads as TGCGCCAGCAGCCAATTAGAGGGGGCTAAGCAGCCCCAGCATTTT. It yields the protein CASSQLEGAKQPQHF.